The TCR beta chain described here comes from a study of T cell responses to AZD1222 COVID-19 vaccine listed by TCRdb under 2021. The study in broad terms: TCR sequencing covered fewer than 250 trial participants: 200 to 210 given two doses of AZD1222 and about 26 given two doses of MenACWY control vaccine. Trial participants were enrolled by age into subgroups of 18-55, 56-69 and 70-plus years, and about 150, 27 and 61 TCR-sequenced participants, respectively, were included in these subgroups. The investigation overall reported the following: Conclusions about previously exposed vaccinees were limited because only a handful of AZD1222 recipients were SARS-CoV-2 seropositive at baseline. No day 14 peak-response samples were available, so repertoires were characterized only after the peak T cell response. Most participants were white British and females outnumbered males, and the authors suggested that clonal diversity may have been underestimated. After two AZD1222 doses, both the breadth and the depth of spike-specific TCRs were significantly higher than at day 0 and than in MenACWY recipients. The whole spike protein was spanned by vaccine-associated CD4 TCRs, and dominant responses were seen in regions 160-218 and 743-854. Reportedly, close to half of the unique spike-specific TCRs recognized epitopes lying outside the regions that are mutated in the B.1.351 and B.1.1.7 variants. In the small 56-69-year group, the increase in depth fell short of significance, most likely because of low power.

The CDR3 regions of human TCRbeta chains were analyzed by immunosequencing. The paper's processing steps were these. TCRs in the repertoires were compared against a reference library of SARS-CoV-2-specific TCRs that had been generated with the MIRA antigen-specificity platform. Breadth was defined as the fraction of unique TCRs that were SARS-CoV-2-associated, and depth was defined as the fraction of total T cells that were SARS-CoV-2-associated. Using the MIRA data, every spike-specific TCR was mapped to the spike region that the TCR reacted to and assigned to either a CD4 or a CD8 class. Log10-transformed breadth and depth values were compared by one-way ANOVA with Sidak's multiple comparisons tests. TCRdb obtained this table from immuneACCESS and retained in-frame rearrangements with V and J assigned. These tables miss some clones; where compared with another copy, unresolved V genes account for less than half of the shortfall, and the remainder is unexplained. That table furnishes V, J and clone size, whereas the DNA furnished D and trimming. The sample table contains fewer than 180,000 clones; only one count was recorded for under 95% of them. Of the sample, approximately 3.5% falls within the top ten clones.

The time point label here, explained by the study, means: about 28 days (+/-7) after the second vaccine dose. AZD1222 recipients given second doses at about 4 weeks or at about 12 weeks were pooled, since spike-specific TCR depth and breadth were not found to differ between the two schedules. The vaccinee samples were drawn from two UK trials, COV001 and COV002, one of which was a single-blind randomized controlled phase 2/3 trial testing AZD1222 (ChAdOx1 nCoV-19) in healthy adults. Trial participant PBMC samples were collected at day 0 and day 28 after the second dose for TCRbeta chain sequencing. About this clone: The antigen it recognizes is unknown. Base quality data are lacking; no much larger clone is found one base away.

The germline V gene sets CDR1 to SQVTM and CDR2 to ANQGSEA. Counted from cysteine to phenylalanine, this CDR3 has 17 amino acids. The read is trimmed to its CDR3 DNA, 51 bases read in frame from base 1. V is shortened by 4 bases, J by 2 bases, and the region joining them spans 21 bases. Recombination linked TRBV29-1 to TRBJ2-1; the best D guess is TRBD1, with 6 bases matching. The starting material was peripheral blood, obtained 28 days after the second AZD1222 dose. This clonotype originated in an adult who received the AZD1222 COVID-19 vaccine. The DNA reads TGCAGCGTTGGGCCTCTATCAGGGGCGAAAGCCTACAATGAGCAGTTCTTC. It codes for CSVGPLSGAKAYNEQFF.